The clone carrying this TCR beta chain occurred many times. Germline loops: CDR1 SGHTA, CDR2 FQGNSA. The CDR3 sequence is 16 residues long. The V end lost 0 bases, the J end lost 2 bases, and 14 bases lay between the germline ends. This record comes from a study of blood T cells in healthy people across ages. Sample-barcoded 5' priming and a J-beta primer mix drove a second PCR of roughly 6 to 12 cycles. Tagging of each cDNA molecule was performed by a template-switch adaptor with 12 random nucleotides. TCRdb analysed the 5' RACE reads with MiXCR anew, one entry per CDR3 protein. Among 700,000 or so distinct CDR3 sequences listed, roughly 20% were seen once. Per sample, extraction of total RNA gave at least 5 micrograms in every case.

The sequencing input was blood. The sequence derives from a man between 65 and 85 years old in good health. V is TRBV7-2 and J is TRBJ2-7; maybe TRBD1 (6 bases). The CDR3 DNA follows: TGTGCCAGCAGCTTAGCCAGCCAGGGGTTTCCCTACGAGCAGTACTTC. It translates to CASSLASQGFPYEQYF.